Here is one T cell receptor beta chain with its context. This table comes from immunoSEQ multiplex PCR, and its TCRdb copy is limited to in-frame clones, with some not included. Altogether about 250,000 clones are present, around 88% being singletons, with the ten largest covering 5% to 6.5%. The germline gives CDR1 SGHRS, CDR2 YFSETQ. This CDR3 has 14 amino acids. The ends were cut back, 0 bases at V and 2 bases at J, with 9 bases in the middle. This sample is drawn from a study of blood T cell repertoires in COVID-19. This chain joins TRBV5-1 and TRBJ2-7; D is uncertain. Sequences were obtained from peripheral blood. The receptor's source is a woman under 40 with COVID-19, enrolled during active disease. DNA of the CDR3: TGCGCCAGCAGCTTGGCAACAGATACCTACGAGCAGTACTTC. This codes for CASSLATDTYEQYF.